The text below deals with one T cell receptor beta chain. What it binds is not known. Blood genomic DNA input for TRB amplification was about 250-550 ng. The entry originates in a study of T and B cells in COVID-19 patients. Turning to the study itself: COVID-19 patients gave peripheral blood either during active infection or after recovery. Study-level results: Symptomatic-phase blood samples from mildly ill patients and early samples from severe cases were scarce.

This CDR3 is 14 amino acids long. Germline CDR1 PRHDT, CDR2 FYEKMQ (reference sequence). Trimming took off 6 bases at V and 2 bases at J, with 13 bases between the two ends. TRB rearrangements were amplified by multiplex PCR with BIOMED2 TRB-A/B primers. TCRdb passed the multiplex PCR reads through MiXCR, listing each CDR3 protein once. The sample has nearly 15,000 distinct CDR3 sequences, roughly 31% seen once. The chain employs TRBV13 and TRBJ1-1; D is unclear. The TCR comes from a human donor who had recovered from COVID-19. The sequencing input was blood. Here the CDR3 reads CASRPRWLNTEAFF. DNA of the CDR3: TGTGCCAGCAGGCCACGGTGGCTAAACACTGAAGCTTTCTTT.